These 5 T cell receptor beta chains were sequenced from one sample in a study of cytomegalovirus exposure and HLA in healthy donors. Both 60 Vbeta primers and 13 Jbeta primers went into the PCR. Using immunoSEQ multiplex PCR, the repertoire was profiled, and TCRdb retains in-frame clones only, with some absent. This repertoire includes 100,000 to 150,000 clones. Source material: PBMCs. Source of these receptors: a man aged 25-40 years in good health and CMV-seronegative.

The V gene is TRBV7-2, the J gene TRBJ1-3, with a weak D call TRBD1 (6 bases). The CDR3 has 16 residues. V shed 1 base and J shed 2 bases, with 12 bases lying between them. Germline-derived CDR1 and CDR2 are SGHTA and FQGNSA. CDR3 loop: CASSLDGRGTGNTIYF. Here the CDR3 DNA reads TGTGCCAGCAGCTTAGATGGGAGGGGGACTGGAAACACCATATATTTT.

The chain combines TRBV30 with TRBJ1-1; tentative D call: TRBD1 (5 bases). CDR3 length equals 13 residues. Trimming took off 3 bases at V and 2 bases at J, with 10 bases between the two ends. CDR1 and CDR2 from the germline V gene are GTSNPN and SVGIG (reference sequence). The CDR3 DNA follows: TGTGCCTGGAGGGGGGAGGGAAACACTGAAGCTTTCTTT. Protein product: CAWRGEGNTEAFF.

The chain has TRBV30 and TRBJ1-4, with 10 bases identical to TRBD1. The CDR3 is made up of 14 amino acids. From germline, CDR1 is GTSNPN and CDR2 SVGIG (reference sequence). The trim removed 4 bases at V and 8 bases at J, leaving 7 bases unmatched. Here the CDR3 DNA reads TGTGCCTGGACAGACAGGGGGCTTGACGAAAAACTGTTTTTT. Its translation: CAWTDRGLDEKLFF.

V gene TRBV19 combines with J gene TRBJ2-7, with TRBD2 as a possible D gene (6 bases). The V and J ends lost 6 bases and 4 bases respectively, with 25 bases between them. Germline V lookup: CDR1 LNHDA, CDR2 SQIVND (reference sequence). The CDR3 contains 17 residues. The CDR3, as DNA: TGTGCCAGTAGCCCCTCCTTCAGCCTCTCTGGGGGGTACGAGCAGTACTTC. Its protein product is CASSPSFSLSGGYEQYF.

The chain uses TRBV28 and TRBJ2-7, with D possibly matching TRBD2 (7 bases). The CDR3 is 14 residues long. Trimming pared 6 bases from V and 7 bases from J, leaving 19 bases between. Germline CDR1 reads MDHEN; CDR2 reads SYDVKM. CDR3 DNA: TGTGCCAGCAGCCTAGGGGGGGCCCAGGGGGAGCAGTACTTC. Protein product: CASSLGGAQGEQYF.